This T cell receptor beta chain is from a study of cytomegalovirus exposure and HLA in healthy donors (dated by TCRdb to the late 2010s). Regarding the research as a whole: An earlier analysis of some 500 of the donors reported 250 to 300 Gb of sequence data and more than 90 million unique TCR beta sequences from 150 million to 200 million T cells. In an earlier analysis of 587 of the donors, high-throughput TCR beta sequencing was used to judge whether each TCR beta V gene segment behaved as functional or pseudogenic. A separate validation cohort of over a hundred different subjects was used in addition to the 666-subject first cohort. Of the roughly 410 genotyped donors, 75% to 85% were placed in the genetic ancestry cluster associated with self-reported Caucasian donors. Donor age, sex, ethnicity and CMV serostatus were compiled alongside the repertoire data. Rather than using new phenotypic data, the later analysis identified candidate immune exposures from TCR beta sequences and from how often those sequences occurred across donors. The study combined high-throughput TCR immunosequencing, statistical association of individual TCRs with disease status, and machine learning to predict cytomegalovirus infection status. A later analysis re-examined previously published TCR beta repertoires from hundreds of donors and added high-resolution HLA genotyping to investigate patterns of TCR occurrence. Several DR-DQ haplotypes were treated as single units for association and clustering because of strong linkage in the cohort. Genome-wide SNP genotypes for about 65% of the 666 donors were used in a later genetic analysis, which treated that subset as a discovery cohort. HLA typing included class I and class II loci at four-digit resolution. All discovery cohort repertoires had been generated using a single sequencing platform. Approximately 300 gigabases of sequencing data and tens of millions of unique TCR sequences made up an early release that covered some 640 HLA-typed donors. Typing coverage varied by locus: about 629-630 donors for A, B, C, DRB1 and DQB1; more than 500 for DQA1; more than 600 for DPA1; roughly 450 for DPB1. The study was designed to test whether signatures of past pathogen exposure could be identified by cataloging public T cell receptors. The T cell repertoires of around 730 subjects were profiled by immunosequencing and related to cytomegalovirus serostatus. On average, approximately 250,000 unique TCR beta nucleotide sequences were sequenced per donor among fewer than 500 genotyped donors of the cohort, with roughly a sixth of those sequences being non-productive.

The full study reports these points: A few of the identified cytomegalovirus-associated TCR beta chains were confirmed in vitro to be specific for cytomegalovirus antigens. A later genetic analysis reported fewer N-insertions in productive TCRs among donors in an Asian-associated ancestry cluster than the approximately 670-donor mean. Because HLA typing was missing for some donors at each locus, association tests included only the typed subset. An earlier analysis of roughly 570 of the donors showed that most TCR beta V segments appeared in productive rearrangements either about 90% or about 30% of the time, which broadly matched IMGT annotations. According to a later analysis, parvovirus B19, influenza, CMV and Epstein-Barr virus appeared linked to several top co-occurrence clusters. An association between a missense DCLRE1C variant and V-gene and J-gene trimming of TCR beta chains was found in a later genetic analysis and replicated in an independent cohort. Because the 87-base-pair reads could not distinguish some IMGT-functional V segments, including TRBV6-2 and TRBV6-3, those segments were excluded. The cohort was sequenced for TCR beta chains only, and without alpha or paired-chain data the features that could be detected were limited. The classifier was reported to diagnose cytomegalovirus status with high specificity and sensitivity in both the original and validation cohorts. The earlier analysis of 450 to 700 of the donors excluded some 15 rarely observed V segments, including chromosome 9 orphons, because counts were too low. Immune exposure information for the cohort was limited to CMV serostatus. The authors suggested that the approach could potentially be generalized to other disease states and immunological phenotypes. In a later analysis, most CMV-associated TCR beta chains were found to appear HLA-restricted, with HLA associations seemingly driven largely by CMV exposure. In a later analysis, the rate of TCR association differed among HLA loci, with DRB1 alleles having the most associated TCRs and HLA-C alleles having the fewest. A group of highly shared sequence variants was considered likely to be a technical artifact of the sequencing pipeline. The presence/absence analyses assumed that sequencing depth was roughly uniform across donors, and that assumption may not be true. Assigning TCR associations to individual alleles was difficult when HLA alleles, especially DR and DQ, strongly co-occurred. While some public TCRs were present in many individuals, most TCR sequences turned up only very rarely across donors. In the study, approximately 160 TCR beta chains were listed as associated with cytomegalovirus. At a false discovery rate of 0.05, a later analysis linked some 18,000 TCR beta sequences to specific HLA alleles. Correlated functional status among segregating V segments might be attributable to linkage disequilibrium, but an unknown experimental factor could not be ruled out. A further reported finding was that TCR beta sequences accurately predicted the HLA-A and HLA-B alleles for most subjects in the first cohort. A later analysis found that HLA-associated TCR beta chains were more clonally expanded and had lower generation probabilities than equally common non-associated chains.

This clone was counted only a few times. There is no known antigen for this receptor. Base qualities were left out, and no much larger clone turns up one base away. The method was the immunoSEQ multiplex PCR assay. For the multiplex PCR, a mixture combining 60 forward primers for TCR Vbeta segments and 13 reverse primers for TCR Jbeta segments was used. The CDR3 region of rearranged TCR beta genes was amplified from genomic DNA with a multiplex PCR assay. On the Illumina HiSeq System, the amplified TCR beta libraries were sequenced as 87-base-pair reads. The authors' analysis ran thus. In a later analysis, tens of millions of unique TCR beta chains were counted across the 690 or so repertoires, and around 10 million of these chains were shared by at least two donors. A nearest-neighbor algorithm error-corrected the raw reads and collapsed the reads into unique sequences, merging closely related sequences to remove PCR and sequencing errors. CDR3 sequences were aligned to IMGT reference sequences to assign V, D and J gene segments. For a sequence to be retained, a match of at least six nucleotides to both a V gene segment and a J gene segment was required. A rearrangement counted as productive if the CDR3 had no stop codons and remained in frame with V and J, and every other rearrangement counted as non-productive. Following IMGT convention, CDR3 was defined as the stretch from the second conserved V-encoded cysteine to the conserved J-encoded phenylalanine. The earlier analysis of 587 of the donors excluded sequences that lacked an unambiguous match to a single V gene segment. An earlier analysis of 587 of the donors called V segments functional above 56.7% productive rearrangements and segregating when the between-donor standard deviation exceeded 5%. A statistical classification framework was built for diagnosing cytomegalovirus status from the catalog of TCR beta chain sequences. In a later analysis, TCR nucleotide sequences were compared against IMGT/GENE-DB human TR gene sequences so that V and J genes could be assigned. A later analysis assigned CDR3 sequences and most-parsimonious VDJ recombination scenarios with the TCRdist pipeline. In a later analysis, each TCR beta chain was defined by its CDR3 amino acid sequence together with its V-gene family, and reads lacking a unique V-gene family were excluded. In a later analysis, approximately 640 highly shared, low-generation-probability nucleotide sequences were removed to address suspected cross-contamination and a sequencing artifact. A later analysis calculated a clonal expansion index for each public chain from normalized within-repertoire ranks of inferred template counts. In a later analysis, generation probabilities were computed using a VDJ recombination model fitted to out-of-frame rearrangements, and the results were checked against IGoR. Hypergeometric tests were used in a later analysis to score TCR-TCR, TCR-HLA and TCR-CMV co-occurrence, with a repertoire-size bias correction applied to the TCR pairs. In a later analysis, false discovery rates were estimated by permuting HLA or CMV assignments 20 times. In a later analysis, co-occurring TCRs were grouped using DBSCAN, and TCRdist sequence similarity was added for clustering within HLA-allele-positive subsets. Repertoires with fewer than 30,000 or more than 120,000 public chains were left out of co-occurrence clustering, as were five repertoires with anomalous nucleotide sharing. Drawn from immuneACCESS, this table holds only the in-frame rearrangements with V and J called that TCRdb kept. Clones are partly lost; checked studies trace under half to an unresolved V gene and leave the rest unexplained. V and J calls and clone size are given by that table; D and trimming were obtained from the DNA. Within this sample are 150,000 to 200,000 clones, with 80% of them counted one time only. The top ten clones comprise around 14% of the sample.

The cohort was made up of around 720 healthy bone marrow donors. Cohort members were all nominally healthy when sampled, although unrecorded immune exposures were likely present. The donor was CMV seronegative and was included in the group of around 320 seronegative cohort members. A peripheral blood sample was provided by each donor, and peripheral blood mononuclear cells were used for TCR beta sequencing. Genomic DNA was extracted from the blood cell samples with the Qiagen DNeasy Blood Extraction Kit. Looking up the germline V gene yields CDR1 SNHLY and CDR2 FYNNEI. The CDR3 numbers 20 residues from cysteine through phenylalanine. Only the CDR3 DNA is retained, 60 bases long and in frame from the first base. Germline trimming amounts to 5 bases on V and 3 bases on J, with 15 as the count of junction bases outside the gene matches.

The receptor was isolated from a woman aged 40 to 55 in good health and CMV-seronegative. Sequenced sample: PBMCs. This sequence uses TRBV2 and TRBJ1-6; 11 central nucleotides agree with TRBD1. Here is the DNA: TGTGCCAGCAGTAGAGACCGGGACAGGGGGAATGGCGGCTATAATTCACCCCTCCACTTT. This yields the protein CASSRDRDRGNGGYNSPLHF.